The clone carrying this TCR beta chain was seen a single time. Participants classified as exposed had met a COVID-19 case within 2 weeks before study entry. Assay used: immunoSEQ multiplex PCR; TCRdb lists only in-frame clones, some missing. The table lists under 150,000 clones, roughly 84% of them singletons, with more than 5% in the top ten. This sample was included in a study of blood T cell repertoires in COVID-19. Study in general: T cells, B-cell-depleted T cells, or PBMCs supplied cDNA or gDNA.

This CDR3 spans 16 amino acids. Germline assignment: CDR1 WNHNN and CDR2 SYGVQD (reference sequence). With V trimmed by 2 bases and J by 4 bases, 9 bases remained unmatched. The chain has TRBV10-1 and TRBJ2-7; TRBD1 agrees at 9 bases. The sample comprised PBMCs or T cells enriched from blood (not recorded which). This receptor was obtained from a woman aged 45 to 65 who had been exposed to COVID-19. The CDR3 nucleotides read TGCGCCAGCAGTGAGACAGGGGGCGATTCCTCGTACGAGCAGTACTTC. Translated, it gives CASSETGGDSSYEQYF.